These 6 T cell receptor beta chains share one sample of origin, sequenced in a study of human T cells and chemical hapten exposure listed by TCRdb under 2021. The library was obtained by RACE. The sample was run on a NextSeq 500. TCRdb itself trimmed the public reads at Q25 with fastp, ran MiXCR and retained productive beta chains. Rows with one shared CDR3 protein collapse into an entry with the most common genes and DNA. Recorded for this sample are a few hundred thousand distinct CDR3 sequences; around 6% of them occurred a single time. Roughly 5.4% of the sample lies in the top ten. The sample's time point, from its label and the paper: patch test 2, 6 weeks after DPC sensitization. The sample's treatment or condition label is to be understood as: therapeutic diphenylcyclopropenone sensitization with weekly scalp DPC. The sequenced sample was whole blood, obtained in connection with sensitization to the hapten diphenylcyclopropenone (DPC). The receptors derive from a woman between 18 and 29 years old with alopecia areata. Some clones in this sample may be carry-over from other donors' samples.

This clonotype appeared many times. The chain carries TRBV7-2 and TRBJ1-2; D call uncertain. Germline V CDR1 and CDR2: SGHTA, FQGNSA. V lost 7 bases to trimming and J lost 4 bases, with 10 bases between them. This CDR3 spans 12 amino acids. In DNA form, the CDR3 reads TGTGCCAGCACGATTGCCCCCTATGGCTACACCTTC. Protein sequence: CASTIAPYGYTF.

This clonotype occurred many times. V is TRBV7-8 and J is TRBJ1-2; no definite D call. Trimming took off 5 bases at V and 3 bases at J, with 16 bases between the two ends. The V gene's germline CDR1 is SGHVS and CDR2 FQNEAQ. The CDR3 is 15 amino acids. The CDR3 here is CASSQDPQRHYGYTF. CDR3 DNA sequence: TGTGCCAGCAGCCAGGACCCGCAAAGACACTATGGCTACACCTTC.

This clonotype was detected only a few times. J is TRBJ2-3 and V is TRBV7-2, with D tentatively TRBD1 or TRBD2 (5 bases each). The length of the CDR3 is 15 residues. The germline V gene encodes CDR1 SGHTA and CDR2 FQGNSA. V was clipped by 6 bases and J by 2 bases, with 15 bases between them. CDR3 bases: TGTGCCAGCAGTTACGGGACCAGATTCACAGATACGCAGTATTTT. It codes for CASSYGTRFTDTQYF.

The table lists this clonotype with many counts. V is TRBV6-5 and J is TRBJ1-1; D possibly corresponds to TRBD1 (6 bases). The germline gives CDR1 MNHEY, CDR2 SVGAGI. The CDR3 length is 17 residues. V was pared by 4 bases and J by 5 bases, with 23 bases between. The CDR3 DNA is TGTGCCAGCAGTTTCTCCACCCTTGGGGGCGTTGGTACTGAAGCTTTCTTT. This sequence encodes CASSFSTLGGVGTEAFF.

The sample holds many counts of this clonotype. J is TRBJ1-3 and V is TRBV2, with D possibly being TRBD1 (6 bases). CDR1 SNHLY and CDR2 FYNNEI come from the germline V gene. The CDR3 loop spans 15 amino acids. V was trimmed by 4 bases and J by 1 base, leaving 11 bases between them. CDR3 sequence (DNA): TGTGCCAGCAGTGTGGACAGTATTTCTGGAAACACCATATATTTT. Translating gives CASSVDSISGNTIYF.

This clonotype has a handful of counts. The V gene is TRBV2, the J gene TRBJ1-1, with 7 positions matching TRBD1. CDR3 length equals 13 residues. Germline CDR1 is SNHLY and CDR2 is FYNNEI. V lost 7 bases, J lost 6 bases, and 8 bases stayed unmatched. CDR3 in amino acids: CASIMTGSAEAFF. DNA of the CDR3: TGTGCCAGCATCATGACAGGGTCCGCTGAAGCTTTCTTT.